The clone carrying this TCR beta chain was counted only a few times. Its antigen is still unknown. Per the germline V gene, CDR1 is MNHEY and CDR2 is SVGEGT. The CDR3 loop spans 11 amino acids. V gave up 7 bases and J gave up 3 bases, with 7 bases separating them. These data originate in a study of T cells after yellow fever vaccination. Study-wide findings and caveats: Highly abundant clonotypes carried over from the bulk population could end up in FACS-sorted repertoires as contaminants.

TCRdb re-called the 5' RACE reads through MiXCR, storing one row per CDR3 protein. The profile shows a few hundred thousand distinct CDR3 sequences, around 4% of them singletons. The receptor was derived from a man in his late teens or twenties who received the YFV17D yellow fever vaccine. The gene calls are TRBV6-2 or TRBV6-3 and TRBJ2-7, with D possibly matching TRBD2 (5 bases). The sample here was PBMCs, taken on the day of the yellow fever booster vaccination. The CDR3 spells CASNRGYEQYV. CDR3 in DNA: TGTGCCAGCAATCGGGGCTACGAGCAGTACGTC.